Described below is a single T cell receptor beta chain sequence and its context. Its antigen is unknown. No base-level quality is on record; no much larger clone is a single base apart. The data originate from a study of blood T cells in healthy people across ages (dated by TCRdb to 2014 to 2015). Looking at the study overall: In model experiments, roughly one uniquely barcoded TCR beta cDNA molecule per two T cells was captured by template switching. To track age-related changes in TCR beta repertoire diversity, the study relied on deep sequencing normalized with unique cDNA molecular identifiers. The donors were divided into four age groups: young (average about 15 years), middle-aged (approximately 39), aged (approximately 64) and long-lived (roughly 88). To avoid experimental bias, donors of different ages were spread randomly across the sequencing lanes. The study analyzed two additional independent replicas of 1 million unique cDNA reads from the same blood draw for two donors, one aged 18 to 29 and one aged 80 or older. Study-level results and caveats: Observed TCR beta diversity per million T cells fell roughly linearly with age, and a significant reduction was already apparent by age around 40. There was a strong correlation between observed TCR beta diversity and the percentage of naive T cells measured by flow cytometry. Conclusive comparison of naive and antigen-experienced compartments was prevented by the profiling of bulk unsorted PBMCs. Compared with the aged group, more naive CD4+ T cells, fewer expanded clones and increased TCR diversity were shown by the long-lived group, suggesting age selection. The CMV infection status of donors was not known, potentially confounding age-related changes in expanded clonotypes. Estimates of total diversity based on one million sequenced T cells were regarded as lower bounds and as underestimates.

The junction shows trimming of 11 bases on V and 6 bases on J, and the gene matches do not reach 9 bases of it. CDR1 and CDR2 (MNHEY, SVGEGT) derive from the germline V gene. Counted from cysteine to phenylalanine, this CDR3 has 12 amino acids. Only the CDR3 DNA is retained, 36 bases long and in frame from the first base. The library was prepared using 5' RACE. TCRdb lists the instrument as Illumina HiSeq 2500. A second PCR of about 7 to 12 cycles was run with a J-beta primer mix and a sample-barcoded 5' primer. A unique molecular identifier was introduced onto each TCR beta cDNA molecule by a template-switch 5' adaptor carrying 12 random nucleotides. Each sample yielded at least 3 million CDR3-containing paired-end reads. First-strand cDNA synthesis was performed from all RNA using the Mint cDNA synthesis kit, with priming by a TRBC-specific oligonucleotide. After uracil-DNA glycosylase treatment, a first 18-cycle PCR used universal primers M1SS and BC2_uni_R on all cDNA. Regarding the original processing steps: Normalization of each sample was performed by random selection of 1 million high-quality reads, each carrying a distinct molecular identifier. Reads with shared molecular identifiers were discarded instead of being binned into consensus sequences. MiTCR, run with a Q25 quality threshold and the strictest error-elimination algorithm, handled CDR3 identification, clonotype clustering and error correction. Lower-bound total TCR beta diversity was estimated with a nonparametric unseen species model using Euler transformation. TCRdb's own reprocessing of the public reads used fastp at Q25 and MiXCR and kept productive beta chains. CDR3 protein sequences are deduplicated, and each keeps its most common genes and DNA. These V and J calls derive from TCRdb rather than the authors' analysis. The sample table records hundreds of thousands of distinct CDR3 sequences; roughly 50% of these occur just once. 20% to 30% of the sample is held by the ten biggest clonotypes.

Donors were approximately 42 systemically healthy Caucasian individuals from Russia aged roughly 6 to 90 years. Each donor gave around 9.9 milliliters of peripheral blood, collected into EDTA-treated Vacutainer tubes. Ficoll-Paque density-gradient centrifugation was used to isolate PBMCs, with at least 6 million obtained per sample. Total RNA, at least 6 micrograms per sample, was extracted from PBMCs with Trizol reagent. The percentages of naive CD45RAhigh/CD27high T cells were determined by flow cytometry on a PBMC aliquot from every donor. Source material: blood. This TCR was sampled from a man between 35 and 55 years old in good health. This receptor chain uses TRBV6-2 or TRBV6-3 and TRBJ1-1; 7 nucleotides in the junction match TRBD1. The DNA is as follows: TGTGCCCCGACAGGGACGACCCCTGAAGCTTTCTTT. Translated, it reads CAPTGTTPEAFF.